The T cell receptor beta chain described here comes from a study of T cells in women clearing cervical HPV infection. As for the study in general: For cases, blood was sampled a median about 140 days after lesion detection, interquartile range roughly 85 to 220 days. Study-wide points: CIN3+ cases had significantly higher TCR repertoire richness than controls, but evenness did not differ. Cases carried less TRBV6-7 than controls: approximately 0.1% versus 0.16%.

Sequenced by immunoSEQ multiplex PCR; TCRdb stores in-frame clones only, minus some. The table gives tens of thousands of clones; the top ten clones make up about 5% of it. V gave up 0 bases and J gave up 1 base; unmatched junction bases: 12. There are 19 residues in the CDR3. Regarding this clone: Its cognate antigen is unknown. From the germline J gene comes the end of the CDR3, since the read stops 3 residues before it.

Prevalent HPV16 infections were excluded; only incident single HPV16 infections included. The chain couples TRBV5-3 to TRBJ1-3; TRBD1 matches at 8 bases. TRBV5-3 is reported as an ORF; its role is uncertain. The origin of this receptor is a woman aged 18-70 years with a cervical HPV16 infection that either progressed to CIN3+ or cleared (not recorded which). The sequenced material came from blood buffy coat. The covered CDR3 bases are TGTGCCAGAAGCTTGGATGAAGTGGGACAGGAGCATTCTGGAAACACC. Amino acids: CARSLDEVGQEHSGNT. The complete CDR3 protein is CARSLDEVGQEHSGNTIYF.